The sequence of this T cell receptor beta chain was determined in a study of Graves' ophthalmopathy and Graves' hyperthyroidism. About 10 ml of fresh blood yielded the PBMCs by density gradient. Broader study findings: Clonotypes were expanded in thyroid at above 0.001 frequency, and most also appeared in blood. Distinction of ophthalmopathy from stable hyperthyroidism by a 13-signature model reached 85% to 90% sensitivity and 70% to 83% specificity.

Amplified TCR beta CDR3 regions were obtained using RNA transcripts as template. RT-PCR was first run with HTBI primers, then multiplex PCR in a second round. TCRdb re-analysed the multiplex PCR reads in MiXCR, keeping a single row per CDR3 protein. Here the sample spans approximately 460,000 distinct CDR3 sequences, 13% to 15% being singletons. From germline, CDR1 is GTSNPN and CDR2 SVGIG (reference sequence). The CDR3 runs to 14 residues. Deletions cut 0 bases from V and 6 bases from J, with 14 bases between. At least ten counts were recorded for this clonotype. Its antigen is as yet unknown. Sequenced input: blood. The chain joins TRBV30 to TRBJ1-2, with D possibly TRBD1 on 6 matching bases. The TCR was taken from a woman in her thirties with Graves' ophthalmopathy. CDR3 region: CAWSVRGGFHGYTF. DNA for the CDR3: TGTGCCTGGAGTGTGAGGGGGGGGTTTCATGGCTACACCTTC.